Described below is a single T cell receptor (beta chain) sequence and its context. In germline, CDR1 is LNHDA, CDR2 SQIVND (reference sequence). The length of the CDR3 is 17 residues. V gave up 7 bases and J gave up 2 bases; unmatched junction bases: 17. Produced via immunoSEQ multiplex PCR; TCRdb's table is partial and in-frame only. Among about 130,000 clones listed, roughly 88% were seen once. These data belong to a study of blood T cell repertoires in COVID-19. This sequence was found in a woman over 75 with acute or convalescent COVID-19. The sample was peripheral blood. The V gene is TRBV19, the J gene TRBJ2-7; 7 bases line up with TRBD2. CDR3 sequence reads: CASKGGSGNRAAYEQYF. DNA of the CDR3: TGTGCCAGTAAAGGAGGGAGCGGGAATCGAGCGGCCTACGAGCAGTACTTC.